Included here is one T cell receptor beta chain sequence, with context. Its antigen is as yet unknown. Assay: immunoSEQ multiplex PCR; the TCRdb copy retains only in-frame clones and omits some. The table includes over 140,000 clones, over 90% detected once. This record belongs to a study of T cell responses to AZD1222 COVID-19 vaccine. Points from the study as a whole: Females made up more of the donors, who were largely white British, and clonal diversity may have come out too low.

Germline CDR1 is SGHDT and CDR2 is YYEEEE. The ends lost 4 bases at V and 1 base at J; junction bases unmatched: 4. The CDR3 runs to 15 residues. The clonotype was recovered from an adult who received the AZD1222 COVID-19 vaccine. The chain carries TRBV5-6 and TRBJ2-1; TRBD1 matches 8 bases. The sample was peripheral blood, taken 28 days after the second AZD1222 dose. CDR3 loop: CASSPGQGSYNEQFF. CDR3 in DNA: TGTGCCAGCAGCCCCGGACAGGGTTCCTACAATGAGCAGTTCTTC.